This T cell receptor (beta chain) was retrieved from a study of shared clonotypes between healthy human individuals. In the study overall: Three plates each covered CD4 naive and memory; CD8 naive two, CD8 memory one. Study-wide results and caveats: Clonotypes shared by all four sorted-subset donors had higher generation probabilities than non-shared clonotypes.

Germline lookup yields CDR1 MGHRA and CDR2 YSYEKL. This CDR3 has 12 residues. With 6 bases removed from V and 13 bases from J, the gap between germline ends came to 16 bases. With respect to this clone: Its antigen is unknown.

CD45RO-negative CD8 cells positively selected for CCR7 made up the naive population, which excluded terminally differentiated effector memory CD45RA+ cells. Only in-frame clones appear in the TCRdb table, and some are missing; sequencing was by immunoSEQ multiplex PCR. Here the sample spans about 610,000 clones, 90% to 97% being singletons. Material: naive CD8+ T cells sorted from blood. The clonotype originates from a woman aged 30 to 39 in good health. The chain employs TRBV4-1 and TRBJ2-4; possibly TRBD2 for D (5 bases). The CDR3 DNA is TGCGCCAGCAGTCAACCAGGACTGTTACAGTACTTC. This codes for CASSQPGLLQYF.